This T cell receptor (beta chain) was recovered during a study of OX40 agonist ivuxolimab in advanced cancers. For the wider study: Ivuxolimab, which targeted the costimulatory receptor OX40 (CD134), was an agonistic, fully human IgG2 monoclonal antibody. Intravenous ivuxolimab was administered to patients every 2 weeks at six dose levels: 0.01, 0.1, 0.3, 1.5, 3 and 10 mg/kg. Of the 50 to 55 patients in dose escalation, some 20 had hepatocellular carcinoma, approximately 15 had melanoma, 9 had renal cell carcinoma and 9 had head and neck cancer. The dose-escalation cohort was almost 85% male with a mean age of around 64 years, ranging from roughly 20 to 80. Prior anti-PD-1, anti-PD-L1 or anti-CTLA-4 therapy was permitted, and approximately 39% of dose-escalation patients had received checkpoint inhibitors. Partial responses occurred in three dose-escalation patients: two with cutaneous melanoma and one with hepatocellular carcinoma. Peripheral TCRbeta sequencing aimed to test whether ivuxolimab altered TCR sequence diversity and caused clonal T-cell expansion. The paper describes the monotherapy dose-escalation part (N = 52 patients) of the phase I trial of ivuxolimab. Results the study describes overall, beyond this receptor: After ivuxolimab, more expanded clones were found on average in CD8+ T cells than in CD4+ T cells. Low levels of normalized T-cell clonal expansion were also shown by some nonresponding patients. Antigen specificity was not determined for the clonally expanded peripheral T cells. In the 0.1-3.0 mg/kg groups, partial responders were among the patients with the lowest normalized peripheral clonal expansion, particularly in CD8+ T cells. Clonal expansion of both CD4+ and CD8+ blood T cells was observed from baseline to week 6 at doses 0.1 to 3.0 mg/kg.

The trial excluded patients who had a history of autoimmune disease or were on systemic immunosuppression. Peripheral blood for TCR sequencing was drawn from every dose cohort at baseline, at cycle 4 day 1 and at cycle 7 day 1. Samples came from an open-label, multicenter, first-in-human phase I dose-escalation trial of ivuxolimab. The trial enrolled adults with locally advanced or metastatic head and neck squamous cell, hepatocellular, melanoma or renal cell carcinoma. Before TCR sequencing, CD4+ and CD8+ T cells were separately sorted from peripheral blood. The CDR3 numbers 13 residues from cysteine through phenylalanine. Kept here is only the CDR3 DNA, which spans 39 bases and is read in frame from base 1. The V and J ends are trimmed by 9 bases and 4 bases, leaving 16 bases between them. In the germline V gene, CDR1 corresponds to KGHSH and CDR2 to LQKENI. For sequencing of the TCRbeta CDR3 region, genomic DNA was extracted from the sorted cells. The immunoSEQ Assay was used for sequencing of TCRbeta CDR3 regions. The clones in this table, taken by TCRdb from immuneACCESS, are in-frame only. Not every clone is retained; where verified, under half of the shortfall comes from an unresolved V gene, and the cause of the rest is unknown. In this sample the table shows about 37,000 clones, roughly 80% of which occur a single time. The ten top clones hold approximately 22% of the sample.

On this clone: Which antigen it targets is not known. No clone much larger than this one lies a single base away; base qualities are absent.

This receptor was obtained from an adult with an advanced solid tumor such as melanoma, head and neck, liver or kidney cancer. The sequence is built from TRBV18 and TRBJ2-7; too little of a D gene remains to name it. Sequencing was performed on CD4+ or CD8+ T cells sorted from blood, taken in a trial of the OX40 agonist ivuxolimab. The CDR3 protein is CASSPQNDYEQYF. The nucleotide sequence reads TGTGCCAGTAGTCCACAGAACGATTACGAGCAGTACTTC.